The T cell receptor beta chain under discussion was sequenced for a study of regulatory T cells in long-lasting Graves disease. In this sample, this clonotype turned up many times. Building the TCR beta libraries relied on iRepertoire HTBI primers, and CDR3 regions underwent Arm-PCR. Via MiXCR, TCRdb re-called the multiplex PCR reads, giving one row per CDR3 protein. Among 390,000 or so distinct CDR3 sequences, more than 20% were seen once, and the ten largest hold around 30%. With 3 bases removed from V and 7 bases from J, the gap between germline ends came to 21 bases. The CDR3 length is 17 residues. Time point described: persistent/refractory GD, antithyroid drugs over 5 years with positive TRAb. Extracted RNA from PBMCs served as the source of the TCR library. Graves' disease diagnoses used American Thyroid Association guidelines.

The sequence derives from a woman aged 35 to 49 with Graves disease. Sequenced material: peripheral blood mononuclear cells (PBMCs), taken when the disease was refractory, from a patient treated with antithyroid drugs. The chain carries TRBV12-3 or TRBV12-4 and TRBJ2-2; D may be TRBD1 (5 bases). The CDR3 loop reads CASSFGSQGIIGGELFF. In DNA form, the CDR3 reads TGTGCCAGCAGTTTCGGCTCGCAGGGAATTATTGGCGGGGAGCTGTTTTTT.